Shown below are 2 T cell receptor beta chains from a single sample sequenced in a study of blood T cell repertoires in COVID-19. Libraries were prepared by immunoSEQ multiplex PCR; TCRdb keeps only in-frame clonotypes and omits some of them. This table holds approximately 60,000 clones, roughly 87% found once. Sequenced sample: peripheral blood. The origin of the receptors is a woman between 55 and 75 years old with acute or convalescent COVID-19.

The chain couples TRBV10-3 to TRBJ2-7; 7 nucleotides line up with TRBD2. With 6 bases clipped from V and 1 base from J, the junction kept 6 bases outside the gene matches. Germline V gene data show CDR1 as ENHRY and CDR2 as SYGVKD. This CDR3 is built from 14 residues. The chain's CDR3 is CAISPGGGSYEQYF. DNA of the CDR3: TGTGCCATCAGCCCGGGAGGTGGGTCCTACGAGCAGTACTTC.

J is TRBJ2-3 and V is TRBV19, with 9 bases that match TRBD1. The V gene end was trimmed by 2 bases and the J gene end by 4 bases; junction bases not matched to a gene: 10. Germline CDR1 LNHDA, CDR2 SQIVND (reference sequence). CDR3 length equals 17 residues. The CDR3 DNA reads as TGTGCCAGTAGTATATCCCGCGGGACAGGGATCGCAGATACGCAGTATTTT. Protein sequence: CASSISRGTGIADTQYF.